The 24 T cell receptor beta chains below come from one sample, sequenced in a study of read filtering for tumor transcriptome and immune sequencing. The library was built from about 370 ng RNA with molecular barcoded adaptors for alpha/delta and beta/gamma chains. TCRdb reprocessed the reads with MiXCR, giving one entry per CDR3 protein. The sample carries around 41,000 distinct CDR3 sequences, roughly 12% recorded once. The sample consisted of a population of CD138-negative cells sorted from bone marrow. All receptors derive from a donor over 35 with multiple myeloma.

This clonotype has ten or more counts. The rearrangement joins TRBV7-8 to TRBJ2-5; 8 nucleotides match TRBD1. This CDR3 spans 15 amino acids. The ends lost 3 bases at V and 5 bases at J; junction bases unmatched: 8. The V gene's germline CDR1 is SGHVS and CDR2 FQNEAQ. Here the CDR3 reads CASSLWTGRGETQYF. DNA of the CDR3: TGTGCCAGCAGCTTGTGGACAGGGCGAGGGGAGACCCAGTACTTC. The entire variable domain, with the rest obtained from reference TRBV7-8 and TRBJ2-5, is as follows: GAGVSQSPRYKVAKRGQDVALRCDPISGHVSLFWYQQALGQGPEFLTYFQNEAQLDKSGLPSDRFFAERPEGSVSTLKIQRTQQEDSAVYLCASSLWTGRGETQYFGPGTRLLVL.

This clonotype came up many times. The rearrangement uses TRBV3-1 and TRBJ2-1, with a tentative D call TRBD1 (6 bases). The V gene lost 4 bases and the J gene lost 9 bases, with 13 bases spanning the gap. This CDR3 is built from 13 residues. Germline lookup yields CDR1 LGHDT and CDR2 YNNKEL (reference sequence). The CDR3 region is CASSPLGATEQFF. The DNA of the CDR3 is TGTGCCAGCAGCCCCCTGGGGGCGACTGAGCAGTTCTTC.

Turning to this clonotype: One base separates it from a far larger clone, so it is likely a read error. The rearrangement uses TRBV28 and TRBJ1-4; possibly TRBD1 for D (6 bases). The assigned J gene may be wrong: the sequence end matches TRBJ2-3 better. The CDR3 spans 15 residues. Germline values: CDR1 MDHEN, CDR2 SYDVKM. The CDR3 DNA reads TGTGCCAGCGGTTCCCGTATGGGGGCTTGGGATACGCAGTATTTT. Protein: CASGSRMGAWDTQYF.

This clonotype has a count of ten or more. V gene TRBV20-1 combines with J gene TRBJ2-5, with D perhaps matching TRBD2 (7 bases). Germline CDR1 and CDR2: DFQATT and SNEGSKA (reference sequence). The CDR3 extends over 15 amino acids. Trimming stripped 3 bases from V and 1 base from J, with 15 bases between. CDR3 coding DNA: TGCAGTGCTAGTGGGGGCGGGGGCCTCCAAGAGACCCAGTACTTC. It translates to CSASGGGGLQETQYF.

Many counts were recorded for this clonotype. The chain employs TRBV15 and TRBJ2-2, with D possibly being TRBD1 (6 bases). This CDR3 spans 14 amino acids. In germline, CDR1 is LNHNV, CDR2 YYDKDF (reference sequence). V lost 0 bases and J lost 5, with 7 bases in between. CDR3 in amino acids: CATSRDTGTGELFF. DNA for the CDR3: TGTGCCACCAGCAGAGATACAGGGACCGGGGAGCTGTTTTTT.

This clonotype occurred many times. This chain joins TRBV7-9 and TRBJ1-1; 7 bases map to TRBD1. The germline V gene encodes CDR1 SEHNR and CDR2 FQNEAQ (reference sequence). The CDR3 is made up of 13 amino acids. V was pared by 5 bases and J by 4 bases, with 4 bases of the junction left unmatched. CDR3 protein: CASSPTGTTEAFF. The CDR3 DNA reads as TGTGCCAGCAGCCCGACAGGGACCACTGAAGCTTTCTTT.

In this sample, this clonotype turned up a few times. This clone may be a read error of a much larger clone one base away. V and J are TRBV5-1 and TRBJ1-1, with D perhaps matching TRBD1 (6 bases). CDR1 and CDR2 (germline): SGHRS, YFSETQ. The CDR3 runs 17 residues. V lost 2 bases, J lost 0 bases, and 17 bases lay in between. CDR3 amino acids: CASSFSVGGTMNTEAFF. CDR3 in DNA: TGCGCCAGCAGCTTTTCCGTGGGGGGCACTATGAACACTGAAGCTTTCTTT.

This clonotype occurred many times. The chain combines TRBV10-1 with TRBJ2-3; no definite D call. The V gene's germline CDR1 is WNHNN and CDR2 SYGVQD (reference sequence). Trimming left V 3 bases short and J 0 bases short, with 13 bases between. CDR3 size: 16 residues. CDR3 in amino acids: CASSDPGGPSTDTQYF. The DNA of the CDR3 is TGCGCCAGCAGTGACCCTGGCGGCCCCAGCACAGATACGCAGTATTTT.

This clonotype has ten or more counts. The chain carries TRBV20-1 and TRBJ2-2; no reliable D call. Germline V gene lookup returns CDR1 DFQATT and CDR2 SNEGSKA (reference sequence). Trimming shortened V by 1 base and J by 2 bases, and 11 bases separated the two germline ends. CDR3 length: 15 amino acids. The CDR3 is CSARVLGLNTGELFF. In DNA, the CDR3 is TGCAGTGCTAGAGTTTTAGGGCTCAACACCGGGGAGCTGTTTTTT.

Of note for this clonotype: A much larger clone differs from this one at a single base, so this may be a read error. CDR3 protein: CASSSQRGATGELSF. The CDR3 coding sequence is TGTGCCAGCAGCTCCCAAAGGGGGGCCACCGGGGAGCTGTCTTTT. The V call is TRBV7-3, the J call TRBJ2-2; D is tentatively TRBD1 or TRBD2 (6 bases each). CDR3 length equals 15 residues. CDR1 is SGHTA and CDR2 is FQGTGA in the germline V gene.

Only a few counts were recorded for this clonotype. The CDR3: CASGDNTEAFF. In DNA form, the CDR3 reads TGTGCCAGCGGGGACAACACTGAAGCTTTCTTT. The chain uses TRBV2 and TRBJ1-1; D might be TRBD1 (5 bases). Per germline, CDR1 SNHLY and CDR2 FYNNEI. The length of the CDR3 is 11 residues. The ends were cut back, 8 bases at V and 2 bases at J, with 6 bases in the middle. Drawing the rest from reference TRBV2 and TRBJ1-1, the complete variable domain is EPEVTQTPSHQVTQMGQEVILRCVPISNHLYFYWYRQILGQKVEFLVSFYNNEISEKSEIFDDQFSVERPDGSNFTLKIRSTKLEDSAMYFCASGDNTEAFFGQGTRLTVV.

Note on this clonotype: A much larger clone differs from this one at a single base, so this may be a read error. This chain uses TRBV28 with TRBJ1-4; TRBD1 matches 7 bases. There are 13 residues in the CDR3. Trimming at V came to 5 bases and at J to 8 bases, leaving 5 bases not matched to a gene. The germline V gene has CDR1 MDHEN and CDR2 SYDVKM. DNA for the CDR3: TGTGCCAGCAGTCACCGACAGGGAGAAAAACTGTTTTTT. It yields the protein CASSHRQGEKLFF.

At least ten counts were recorded for this clonotype. The chain carries TRBV29-1 and TRBJ2-1; tentatively, D is TRBD1 (5 bases). CDR1 and CDR2 from the germline V gene are SQVTM and ANQGSEA. This CDR3 has 11 residues. The V end lost 3 bases, the J end lost 9 bases, and 9 bases lay between the germline ends. The CDR3 DNA is TGCAGCGTTGACAGGGCAGGTGAGCAGTTCTTC. Its translation: CSVDRAGEQFF.

This clonotype was found many times. V usage is TRBV19 and J usage is TRBJ2-1; 8 nucleotides align to TRBD1. The CDR3 runs 13 residues. The J segment lost 8 bases and the V segment lost 7 bases, leaving 7 bases of the junction unmatched. The germline V gene encodes CDR1 LNHDA and CDR2 SQIVND (reference sequence). CDR3 sequence reads: CASTTPGGHEQFF. The CDR3 DNA follows: TGTGCCAGTACTACCCCAGGGGGCCATGAGCAGTTCTTC.

Many counts were recorded for this clonotype. The chain recombines TRBV20-1 with TRBJ2-3, with a possible D match to TRBD2 (8 bases). V lost 8 bases, J lost 4 bases, and 16 bases lay in between. In germline, CDR1 is DFQATT, CDR2 SNEGSKA (reference sequence). This CDR3 region has 13 residues. Here the CDR3 reads CSTREGASDTQYF. CDR3 nucleotides: TGCAGTACCCGGGAGGGGGCCTCAGATACGCAGTATTTT.

This clonotype was found many times. V usage is TRBV10-3 and J usage is TRBJ1-6; unclear D gene. V lost 5 bases and J lost 7, with 15 bases in between. Germline V lookup: CDR1 ENHRY, CDR2 SYGVKD. The CDR3 has 15 amino acids. CDR3 residues: CAISSDARANSPLHF. The CDR3, as DNA: TGTGCCATCAGTTCGGACGCACGGGCCAATTCACCCCTCCACTTT.

On this clonotype: This may arise from a read error, as a much more abundant clone is one base away. The chain links TRBV12-3 or TRBV12-4 to TRBJ1-1, with 8 bases aligning to TRBD1. The CDR3 is 13 amino acids. The CDR3 DNA reads TGTGCCACCTCTCCCACAGGGGGGACTGAAGCTCTCTTT. Amino acids: CATSPTGGTEALF.

This clonotype was detected ten times or more. This chain connects TRBV6-2 or TRBV6-3 to TRBJ2-3, with TRBD2 matching 10 bases. The CDR3 totals 15 residues. The J segment lost 6 bases and the V segment lost 2 bases, leaving 5 bases of the junction unmatched. Germline V gene sequence: CDR1 MNHEY, CDR2 SVGEGT. The CDR3 region is CASSYQAGGYDTQYF. In DNA form, the CDR3 reads TGTGCCAGCAGTTACCAAGCGGGGGGGTACGATACGCAGTATTTT.

This clonotype was found many times. This sequence joins TRBV6-2 or TRBV6-3 and TRBJ2-7; 7 bases fit TRBD2. V shed 4 bases and J 2 bases; nucleotides not matched to a gene: 5. CDR3 length: 14 amino acids. Germline V CDR1 and CDR2: MNHEY, SVGEGT. The CDR3 DNA sequence: TGTGCCAGCAGTTCTGCGGGGGTAGCCTACGAGCAGTACTTC. It codes for CASSSAGVAYEQYF.

The count of this clonotype is one. Given a much more abundant clone one base away, this may be a read error. The chain is built from TRBV29-1 and TRBJ2-2; no clear D. The CDR3 has 13 amino acids. The germline gives CDR1 SQVTM, CDR2 ANQGSEA. CDR3 DNA sequence: TGCAGCGTTGATTTGGGGAACACCGGGCAGCTGTTTTTT. Its translation is CSVDLGNTGQLFF.

The V gene is TRBV7-2, the J gene TRBJ2-7, with a possible D match to TRBD2 (7 bases). The V gene's germline CDR1 is SGHTA and CDR2 FQGNSA. The CDR3 is 13 amino acids. Trimming pared 1 base from V and 7 bases from J, leaving 11 bases between. The CDR3 region has the DNA TGTGCCAGCAGCTTAGACGGGGGGCTAGAGCAGTACTTC. Protein: CASSLDGGLEQYF. Using reference TRBV7-2 and TRBJ2-7 for the parts outside the CDR3, the full variable domain is GAGVSQSPSNKVTEKGKDVELRCDPISGHTALYWYRQSLGQGLEFLIYFQGNSAPDKSGLPSDRFSAERTGGSVSTLTIQRTQQEDSAVYLCASSLDGGLEQYFGPGTRLTVT.

This clonotype was detected ten times or more. The chain links TRBV20-1 to TRBJ2-5, with D perhaps matching TRBD1 (5 bases). There are 16 residues in the CDR3. Germline lookup yields CDR1 DFQATT and CDR2 SNEGSKA (reference sequence). V was pared by 4 bases and J by 0 bases, with 18 bases between. CDR3 amino acids: CSATRGATLYQETQYF. The CDR3 region has the DNA TGCAGTGCTACCCGTGGGGCGACTCTGTACCAAGAGACCCAGTACTTC.

This clonotype was seen ten or more times. This chain uses TRBV7-9 with TRBJ2-1, with 7 bases fitting TRBD1. With 4 bases clipped from V and 4 bases from J, the junction kept 7 bases outside the gene matches. Germline assignment: CDR1 SEHNR and CDR2 FQNEAQ (reference sequence). This CDR3 is 15 amino acids long. The CDR3 DNA is TGTGCCAGCAGCTCTCAGGGGGTCTATTACAATGAGCAGTTCTTC. Amino acids: CASSSQGVYYNEQFF.

This clonotype was seen repeatedly, ten times or more. The chain combines TRBV7-9 with TRBJ2-2; D is possibly TRBD1 or TRBD2 (5 bases each). Germline CDR1 is SEHNR and CDR2 is FQNEAQ (reference sequence). V shed 5 bases and J shed 0 bases, with 13 bases lying between them. The CDR3 length is 16 residues. In DNA, the CDR3 is TGTGCCAGCAGCAGCAGACTGGGGGCGAACACCGGGGAGCTGTTTTTT. This codes for CASSSRLGANTGELFF.